Below, one T cell receptor beta chain is given with its context. Its antigen is currently not known. Qualities for individual bases were not recorded, and no much larger clone is one base off. Via the germline V gene (reference sequence), CDR1 is LGHDT and CDR2 YNNKEL. The CDR3, from cysteine to phenylalanine, totals 12 residues. The sequence is cut down to CDR3 DNA, 36 bases in frame from base 1. Unmatched junction bases come to 3, with V trimmed by 9 bases and J by 2 bases. After approximately eleven days of culture, CD4+ T cells were isolated with the EasySep CD4+ T cell isolation kit. Negative nucleocapsid antibody results before and after vaccination confirmed that the healthy vaccine recipients had no prior SARS-CoV-2 infection. On days 3 and 7, half of the culture medium was replaced with fresh IL-2-containing medium. Unless noted otherwise, every peptide stimulation condition was grown in triplicate wells. PBMC were separated from whole blood using Ficoll-Paque Plus gradient centrifugation and were then either cryopreserved at -140C or used fresh. Genomic DNA was extracted from cultured CD4+ T cells with the QIAamp micro DNA kit.

This record comes from a study of vaccination effects on CD4 cells after COVID-19 (dated by TCRdb to 2021 to 2024). Regarding the study in general: The ViraFEST assay stimulated PBMC with viral peptide pools and then used TCR sequencing to identify antigen-specific CD4+ T cell clonotypes by expansion. Approximately 2 million PBMC per well were cultured in IMDM with about 5% human AB serum, around 10 IU/ml IL-2 and gentamicin, plus 10 ug/ml peptides. SARS-CoV-2 spike-specific CD4+ TCR repertoires from before and after mRNA vaccination were compared in COVID-19 convalescent patients and in infection-naive vaccine recipients. Each participant received two doses of an mRNA SARS-CoV-2 vaccine, either BNT162b2 or mRNA-1273. A total of roughly 9 COVID-19 convalescent patients and a handful of SARS-CoV-2-naive healthy vaccine recipients were included in the full study. The Oncomine TCR Beta short-read assay on an Illumina iSeq 100 was used to sequence cultures from other donors in the study.

Libraries were built with the immunoSEQ multiplex PCR assay. DNA from the cultured and isolated CD4+ T cells underwent TCR beta CDR3 sequencing. The paper's data handling went like this. Non-productive TCR sequences were removed and reads were trimmed to the CDR3 region, keeping CDR3s of at least 7 amino acids. Antigen-specific clonotypes were identified with the MANAFEST web app by comparing expansion in peptide wells against reference cultures. To count as positive, a clone had to show expansion at FDR<0.05 compared with the reference and with all other wells, an odds ratio above 5, and a frequency above 0.1% in two replicate wells. A clonotype was defined as cross-reactive if the clonotype was significantly expanded both in SARS-CoV-2 spike wells and in at least one common cold coronavirus spike condition. CDR3 similarity was assessed by Levenshtein distance using the stringdist R package, and unrooted trees were constructed with ape in R 3.6.1. TCRdb took over this immuneACCESS table, retaining in-frame rearrangements with V and J assigned. Such tables are incomplete; in checked studies, under half of the missing clones stem from an unresolved V gene, and the remainder is unexplained. V and J calls and clone size are as listed in that table; D and trimming were resolved from the DNA. The sample table lists about 70,000 clones, about 74% of them with a count of one. The ten largest clones take up around 2% of the sample.

The investigation overall reported the following: Among healthy vaccine recipients, nearly all vaccine-induced clones were SARS-CoV-2 mono-reactive, and just 1 of 255 was cross-reactive with common cold coronaviruses. Both infection-induced and vaccine-induced clones contracted markedly at late post-vaccination timepoints, which is consistent with waning T cell responses. The study was limited by a small number of convalescent patients, and early post-infection timepoints were lacking.

In this chain, TRBV3-1 (or the pseudogene TRBV3-2) is recombined with TRBJ2-5; TRBD1 aligns with 7 central bases. The sequencing used CD4+ T cells from PBMCs cultured without peptide, collected before COVID-19 vaccination. This receptor was obtained from a human donor who received a COVID-19 vaccine. The DNA sequence reads TGTGCCAGTAGGGACAGACAAGAGACCCAGTACTTC. Its translation reads: CASRDRQETQYF.